What follows are 3 T cell receptor beta chains derived from one specimen sequenced in a study of T cells in women clearing cervical HPV infection. Libraries were prepared by immunoSEQ multiplex PCR; TCRdb keeps only in-frame clonotypes and omits some of them. Its table lists around 28,000 clones. What was sequenced was blood buffy coat. The receptor source for this set is a woman aged 18-70 years with a cervical HPV16 infection that either progressed to CIN3+ or cleared (not recorded which).

A note on this clone: The read ends 3 residues before the CDR3 terminus; that terminus is restored from the germline J gene. The V gene is TRBV20-1, the J gene TRBJ1-6, with D perhaps matching TRBD1 (5 bases). From germline, CDR1 is DFQATT and CDR2 SNEGSKA (reference sequence). The length of the CDR3 is 13 residues. Between the trimmed V and J ends, which lost 1 base and 9 bases, there was a span of 10 bases. The CDR3 region is CSARGGDGSPLHF. CDR3 DNA, as far as it was read: TGCAGTGCTAGAGGGGGGGATGGTTCACCC.

To note about this clone: The read comes to an end 3 residues before the CDR3 does, leaving the germline J gene to fill in the end. J is TRBJ1-1 and V is TRBV30, with 8 bases identical to TRBD1. CDR1 is GTSNPN, CDR2 SVGIG, per germline (reference sequence). The CDR3 has 12 amino acids. The V and J ends lost 7 bases and 5 bases, in that order; junction bases with no gene match: 6. The CDR3 DNA, read in part, is TGTGCCTCGGACAGGGAAGAAACTGAA. It encodes CASDREETE. The CDR3 in its entirety is CASDREETEAFF.

Comment on this clone: Sequencing ends 3 residues short of the CDR3 end; the germline J gene provides the rest. The chain has TRBV28 and TRBJ1-1, with D perhaps matching TRBD1 (6 bases). The CDR3 consists of 15 residues. V lost 4 bases and J lost 1, with 13 bases in between. Germline CDR1 reads MDHEN; CDR2 reads SYDVKM. The sequenced part of the CDR3 DNA is TGTGCCAGCAGTTCAATACAGGGTGCGAACACTGAA. Encoded protein: CASSSIQGANTE. The complete CDR3 sequence is CASSSIQGANTEAFF.